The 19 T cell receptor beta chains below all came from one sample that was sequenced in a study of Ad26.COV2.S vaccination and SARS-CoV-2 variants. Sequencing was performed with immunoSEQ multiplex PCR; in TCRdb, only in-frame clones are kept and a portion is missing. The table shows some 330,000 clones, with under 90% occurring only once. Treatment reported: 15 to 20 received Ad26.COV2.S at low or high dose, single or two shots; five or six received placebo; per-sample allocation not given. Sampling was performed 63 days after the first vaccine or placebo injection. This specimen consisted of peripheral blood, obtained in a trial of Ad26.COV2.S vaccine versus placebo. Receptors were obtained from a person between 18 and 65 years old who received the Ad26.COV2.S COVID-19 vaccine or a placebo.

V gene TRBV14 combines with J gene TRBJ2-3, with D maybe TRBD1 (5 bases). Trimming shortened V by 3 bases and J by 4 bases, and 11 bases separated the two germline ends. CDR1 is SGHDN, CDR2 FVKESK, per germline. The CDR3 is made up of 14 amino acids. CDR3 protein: CASSQGQGPDTQYF. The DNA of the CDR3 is TGTGCCAGCAGCCAGGGGCAGGGTCCAGATACGCAGTATTTT. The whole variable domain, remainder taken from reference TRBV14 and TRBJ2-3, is EAGVTQFPSHSVIEKGQTVTLRCDPISGHDNLYWYRRVMGKEIKFLLHFVKESKQDESGMPNNRFLAERTGGTYSTLKVQPAELEDSGVYFCASSQGQGPDTQYFGPGTRLTVL.

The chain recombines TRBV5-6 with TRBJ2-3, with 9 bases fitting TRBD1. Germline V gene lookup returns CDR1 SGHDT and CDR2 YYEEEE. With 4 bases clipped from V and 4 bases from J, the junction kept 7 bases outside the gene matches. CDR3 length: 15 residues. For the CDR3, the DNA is TGTGCCAGCAGCCCCGGGACAGGGACTTCAGATACGCAGTATTTT. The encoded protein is CASSPGTGTSDTQYF.

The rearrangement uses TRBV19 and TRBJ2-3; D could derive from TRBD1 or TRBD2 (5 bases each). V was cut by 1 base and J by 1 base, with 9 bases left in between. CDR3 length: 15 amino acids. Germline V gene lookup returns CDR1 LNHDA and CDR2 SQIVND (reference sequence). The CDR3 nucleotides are TGTGCCAGTAGTATAGGAGGGACCCGCACAGATACGCAGTATTTT. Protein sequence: CASSIGGTRTDTQYF. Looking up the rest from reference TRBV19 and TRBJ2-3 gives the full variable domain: DGGITQSPKYLFRKEGQNVTLSCEQNLNHDAMYWYRQDPGQGLRLIYYSQIVNDFQKGDIAEGYSVSREKKESFPLTVTSAQKNPTAFYLCASSIGGTRTDTQYFGPGTRLTVL.

This CDR3 reads CASSRVGGYEQYV. CDR3 bases: TGTGCCAGCAGCCGAGTGGGGGGGTACGAGCAGTACGTC. The chain recombines TRBV7-2 with TRBJ2-7; 7 bases fit TRBD2. Germline V gives CDR1 SGHTA, CDR2 FQGNSA. The length of the CDR3 is 13 residues. V dropped 5 bases and J dropped 4; count of bases not matched to a gene: 5.

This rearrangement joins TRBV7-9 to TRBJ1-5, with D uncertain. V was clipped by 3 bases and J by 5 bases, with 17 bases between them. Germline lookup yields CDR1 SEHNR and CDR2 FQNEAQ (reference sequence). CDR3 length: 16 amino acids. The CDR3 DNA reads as TGTGCCAGCAGCTTTCTCTCCTGGGGAGTGGATCAGCCCCAGCATTTT. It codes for CASSFLSWGVDQPQHF.

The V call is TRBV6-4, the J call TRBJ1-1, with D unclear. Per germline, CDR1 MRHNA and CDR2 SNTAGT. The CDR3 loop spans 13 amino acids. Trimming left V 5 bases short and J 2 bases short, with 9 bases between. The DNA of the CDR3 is TGTGCCAGCAGTTTTGACGGAAACACTGAAGCTTTCTTT. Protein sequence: CASSFDGNTEAFF.

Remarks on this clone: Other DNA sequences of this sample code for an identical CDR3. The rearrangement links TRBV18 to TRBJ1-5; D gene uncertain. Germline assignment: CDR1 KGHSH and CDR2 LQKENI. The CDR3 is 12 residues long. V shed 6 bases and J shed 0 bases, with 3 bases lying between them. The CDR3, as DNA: TGTGCCAGCTCCCCTAGCAATCAGCCCCAGCATTTT. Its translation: CASSPSNQPQHF.

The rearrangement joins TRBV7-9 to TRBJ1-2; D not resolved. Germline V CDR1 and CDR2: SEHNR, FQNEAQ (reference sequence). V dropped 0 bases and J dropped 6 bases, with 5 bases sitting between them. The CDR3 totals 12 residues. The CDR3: CASSLAPDGYTF. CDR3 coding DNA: TGTGCCAGCAGCTTAGCCCCGGATGGCTACACCTTC.

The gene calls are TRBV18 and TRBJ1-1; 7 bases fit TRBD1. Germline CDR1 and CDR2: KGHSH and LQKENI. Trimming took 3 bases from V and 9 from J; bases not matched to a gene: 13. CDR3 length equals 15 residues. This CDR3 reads CASSPPRDRTIQAFF. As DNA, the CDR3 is TGTGCCAGCTCACCGCCTCGGGACAGAACAATTCAAGCTTTCTTT.

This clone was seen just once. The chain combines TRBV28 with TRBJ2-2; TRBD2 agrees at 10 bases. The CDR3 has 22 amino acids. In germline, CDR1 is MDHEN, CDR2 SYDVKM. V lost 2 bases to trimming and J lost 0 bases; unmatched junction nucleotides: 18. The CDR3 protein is CASSLRIPTGLAGEPNTGELFF. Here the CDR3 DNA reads TGTGCCAGCAGTTTAAGGATCCCGACTGGGCTAGCGGGGGAACCGAACACCGGGGAGCTGTTTTTT. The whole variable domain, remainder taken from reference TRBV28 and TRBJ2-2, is DVKVTQSSRYLVKRTGEKVFLECVQDMDHENMFWYRQDPGLGLRLIYFSYDVKMKEKGDIPEGYSVSREKKERFSLILESASTNQTSMYLCASSLRIPTGLAGEPNTGELFFGEGSRLTVL.

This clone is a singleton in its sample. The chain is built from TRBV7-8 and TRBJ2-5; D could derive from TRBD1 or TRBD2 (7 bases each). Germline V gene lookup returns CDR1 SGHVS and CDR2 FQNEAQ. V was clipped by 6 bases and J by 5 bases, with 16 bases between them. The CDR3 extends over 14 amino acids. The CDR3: CASRAGGALETQYF. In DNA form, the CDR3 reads TGTGCCAGCAGAGCAGGGGGGGCTCTGGAGACCCAGTACTTC.

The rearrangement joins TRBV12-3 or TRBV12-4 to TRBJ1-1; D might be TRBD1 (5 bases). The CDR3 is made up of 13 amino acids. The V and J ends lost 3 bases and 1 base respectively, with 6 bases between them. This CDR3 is CASSFRENTEAFF. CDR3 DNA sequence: TGTGCCAGCAGTTTCAGGGAGAACACTGAAGCTTTCTTT.

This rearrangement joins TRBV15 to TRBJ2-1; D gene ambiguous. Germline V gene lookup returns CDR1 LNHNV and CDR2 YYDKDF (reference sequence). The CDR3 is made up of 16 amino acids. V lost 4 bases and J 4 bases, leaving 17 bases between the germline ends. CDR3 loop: CATSIALAWSYNEQFF. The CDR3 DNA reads TGTGCCACCAGCATTGCTCTTGCCTGGTCTTACAATGAGCAGTTCTTC.

Here the CDR3 reads CASSLKLATEQFF. In DNA form, the CDR3 reads TGTGCCAGCAGTTTAAAACTAGCGACTGAGCAGTTCTTC. The chain has TRBV27 and TRBJ2-1, with 7 bases that match TRBD2. The germline CDR1 and CDR2 sequences are MNHEY and SMNVEV (reference sequence). V was clipped by 2 bases and J by 9 bases; unmatched bases: 4. The CDR3 is made up of 13 amino acids.

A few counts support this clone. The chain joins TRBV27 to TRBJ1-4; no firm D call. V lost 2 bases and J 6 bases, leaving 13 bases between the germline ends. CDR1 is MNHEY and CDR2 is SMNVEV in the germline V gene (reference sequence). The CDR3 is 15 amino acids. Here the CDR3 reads CASSLGRAGYEKLFF. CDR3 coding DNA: TGTGCCAGCAGTTTAGGCCGAGCGGGTTATGAAAAACTGTTTTTT.

The CDR3, as DNA: TGTGCCAGCAGTTTATTTGCGGGGGGGCGCTCACCCGGGGAGCTGTTTTTT. Translation: CASSLFAGGRSPGELFF. This chain uses TRBV27 with TRBJ2-2; the match to TRBD2 covers 9 bases. The CDR3 covers 17 residues. The germline V gene has CDR1 MNHEY and CDR2 SMNVEV (reference sequence). With V trimmed by 1 base and J by 6 bases, 9 bases remained unmatched.

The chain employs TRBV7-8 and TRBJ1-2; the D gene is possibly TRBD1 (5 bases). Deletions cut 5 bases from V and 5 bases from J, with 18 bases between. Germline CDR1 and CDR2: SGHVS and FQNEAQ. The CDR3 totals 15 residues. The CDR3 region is CASSREEGRGYGYTF. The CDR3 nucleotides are TGTGCCAGCAGCCGAGAAGAGGGGCGCGGGTATGGCTACACCTTC.

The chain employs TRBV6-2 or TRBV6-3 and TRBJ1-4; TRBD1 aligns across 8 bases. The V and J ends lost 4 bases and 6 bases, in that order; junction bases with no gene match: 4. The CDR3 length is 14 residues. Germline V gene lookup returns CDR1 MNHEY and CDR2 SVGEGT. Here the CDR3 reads CASSFDRGYEKLFF. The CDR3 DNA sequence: TGTGCCAGCAGTTTCGACAGGGGCTATGAAAAACTGTTTTTT.

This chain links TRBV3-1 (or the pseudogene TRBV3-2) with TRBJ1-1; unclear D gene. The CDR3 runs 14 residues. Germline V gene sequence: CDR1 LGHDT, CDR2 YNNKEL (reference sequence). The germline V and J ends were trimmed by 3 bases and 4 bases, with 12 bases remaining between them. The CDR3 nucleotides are TGTGCCAGCAGCCATGTTGTAGACGGCACTGAAGCTTTCTTT. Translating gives CASSHVVDGTEAFF.